The 19 T cell receptor beta chains presented below share a single source sample, sequenced in a study of cytotoxic CD8 clonotypes in ibrutinib-treated CLL (TCRdb year 2021). Per the publication, the time point label means: about twelve months on ibrutinib. Libraries were made using the immunoSEQ multiplex PCR assay. Sourced from immuneACCESS, this table was stored by TCRdb with only in-frame sequences that have V and J called. A share of the clones is absent; for the studies checked, an unresolved V gene accounts for under half, and the remainder has no known explanation. The sample contains around 70,000 clones, 90% of them found a single time. Of the sample, 2.5% to 3.5% falls within the top ten clones. Sequencing was performed on PBMCs, taken after 12 months of ibrutinib treatment. These receptors all stem from a human donor with chronic lymphocytic leukemia.

The rearrangement joins TRBV6-1 to TRBJ2-1; 8 bases fit TRBD2. Germline V gene lookup returns CDR1 MNHNS and CDR2 SASEGT. V lost 10 bases to trimming and J lost 5 bases; unmatched junction nucleotides: 13. The CDR3 contains 15 residues. In DNA form, the CDR3 reads TGTGCCACCCAGAAAGCGGGGGACAAGAACAATGAGCAGTTCTTC. Translated: CATQKAGDKNNEQFF.

The chain joins TRBV7-2 to TRBJ2-3; D unclear. Germline V gene sequence: CDR1 SGHTA, CDR2 FQGNSA. The germline V and J ends were trimmed by 4 bases and 2 bases, with 10 bases remaining between them. This CDR3 is built from 14 residues. The CDR3 loop reads CASSYLGFTDTQYF. The DNA for the CDR3 is TGTGCCAGCAGCTACTTAGGGTTCACAGATACGCAGTATTTT.

This chain connects TRBV9 to TRBJ2-2; no reliable D call. Germline V lookup: CDR1 SGDLS, CDR2 YYNGEE. V lost 0 bases, J lost 8 bases, and 11 bases lay in between. The CDR3 runs 14 residues. CDR3 DNA sequence: TGTGCCAGCAGCGTAGGGCCCTTCAAGGGGGAGCTGTTTTTT. It translates to CASSVGPFKGELFF.

The chain combines TRBV14 with TRBJ1-3; D is perhaps TRBD1 (5 bases). This CDR3 has 15 residues. The V gene's germline CDR1 is SGHDN and CDR2 FVKESK. V lost 5 bases, J lost 4 bases, and 15 bases lay in between. In nucleotides, the CDR3 is TGTGCCAGCAGCTCCCAGGGTACCGCAGGAAACACCATATATTTT. Its translation is CASSSQGTAGNTIYF.

The rearrangement joins TRBV9 to TRBJ2-7; D is perhaps TRBD1 (6 bases). The length of the CDR3 is 13 residues. Germline CDR1 is SGDLS and CDR2 is YYNGEE. The V and J ends lost 3 bases and 6 bases respectively, with 13 bases between them. CDR3 residues: CASSEGTPLEQYF. The CDR3 nucleotides read TGTGCCAGCAGCGAGGGGACACCCCTCGAGCAGTACTTC.

CDR3 in DNA: TGTGCCAGCAGCGTAGTCTCTCCGGCAGGCAGCAATGGCTACACCTTC. This encodes CASSVVSPAGSNGYTF. The chain combines TRBV9 with TRBJ1-2, with D uncertain. This CDR3 has 16 amino acids. CDR1 SGDLS and CDR2 YYNGEE come from the germline V gene. Trimming took off 0 bases at V and 6 bases at J, with 18 bases between the two ends.

The chain has TRBV28 and TRBJ1-2; unclear D gene. The CDR3 has 11 amino acids. The V end lost 5 bases, the J end lost 1 base, and 2 bases lay between the germline ends. Germline V CDR1 and CDR2: MDHEN, SYDVKM. The CDR3 sequence: CASSVNYGYTF. The CDR3, as DNA: TGTGCCAGCAGTGTTAACTATGGCTACACCTTC.

This chain links TRBV4-1 with TRBJ2-3; D is perhaps TRBD1 or TRBD2 (5 bases each). The CDR3 is made up of 17 amino acids. The germline CDR1 and CDR2 sequences are MGHRA and YSYEKL. The V end was cut by 1 base, the J end by 1 base, with 15 bases between. The CDR3 DNA reads as TGCGCCAGCAGCCAAGGTCCTGCGCAGGGAGGCACAGATACGCAGTATTTT. This translates into CASSQGPAQGGTDTQYF.

The chain is built from TRBV7-3 and TRBJ2-2; 9 bases are shared with TRBD2. Germline assignment: CDR1 SGHTA and CDR2 FQGTGA. CDR3 size: 18 residues. The junction had 13 bases not matched to a gene; V was cut back by 4 bases and J by 4 bases. The CDR3, as DNA: TGTGCCAGCAGCTCTTCTAGGCCGGGACTAGCCGGCACCGGGGAGCTGTTTTTT. Its protein is CASSSSRPGLAGTGELFF.

This clone was seen a single time. The gene calls are TRBV30 and TRBJ1-2; no clear D gene. V was trimmed by 1 base and J by 3 bases, leaving 9 bases between them. CDR1 GTSNPN and CDR2 SVGIG come from the germline V gene (reference sequence). The CDR3 runs to 13 residues. As DNA, the CDR3 is TGTGCCTGGAGTGAAGACACTGACTATGGCTACACCTTC. This encodes CAWSEDTDYGYTF.

This clone was observed once. This chain connects TRBV29-1 to TRBJ2-5, with D perhaps matching TRBD2 (5 bases). The ends were cut back, 6 bases at V and 4 bases at J, with 15 bases in the middle. Germline CDR1 reads SQVTM; CDR2 reads ANQGSEA. The CDR3 extends over 13 amino acids. The DNA for the CDR3 is TGCAGCGTCCACAAGGGAGCGGTAGAGACCCAGTACTTC. This codes for CSVHKGAVETQYF.

The chain couples TRBV5-1 to TRBJ2-1; TRBD2 is a possible D gene (5 bases). The CDR3 covers 17 residues. CDR1 and CDR2 from the germline V gene are SGHRS and YFSETQ. Deletions cut 4 bases from V and 3 bases from J, with 20 bases between. The CDR3 DNA is TGCGCCAGCAGCCTAGGCCCCGTAACTAGAGACTACAATGAGCAGTTCTTC. Protein: CASSLGPVTRDYNEQFF.

In regard to this clone: Germline and junction disagree at one end, which may indicate a read error. The genes are TRBV7-3 and TRBJ2-7; tentative D call: TRBD1 (5 bases). CDR1 SGHTA and CDR2 FQGTGA come from the germline V gene. This CDR3 region has 17 residues. The chain's CDR3 is CASSQVEAGPPYYEQYF. The CDR3 nucleotides are TGCGCCAGCAGCCAAGTGGAAGCAGGGCCTCCGTACTACGAGCAGTACTTC.

V usage is TRBV27 and J usage is TRBJ2-7; D is possibly TRBD1 or TRBD2 (5 bases each). The V gene lost 7 bases and the J gene lost 0 bases, with 19 bases spanning the gap. This CDR3 has 16 amino acids. Germline CDR1 is MNHEY and CDR2 is SMNVEV (reference sequence). The CDR3: CASTKYQPGSSYEQYF. The CDR3 nucleotides are TGTGCCAGCACCAAATACCAGCCAGGGAGCTCCTACGAGCAGTACTTC.

V and J are TRBV6-6 and TRBJ2-6; TRBD2 might be the D (5 bases). There are 15 residues in the CDR3. The germline V gene encodes CDR1 MNHNY and CDR2 SVGAGI (reference sequence). Trimming cost V 8 bases and J 1 base, with 12 bases left between them. The CDR3 reads CASLSEGSGANVLTF. CDR3 nucleotide sequence: TGTGCCAGCCTCAGCGAGGGATCTGGGGCCAACGTCCTGACTTTC.

The gene calls are TRBV11-3 and TRBJ2-2, with 9 nucleotides matching TRBD2. CDR1 and CDR2 from the germline V gene are SGHNT and YENEEA. This CDR3 comprises 16 residues. V lost 2 bases to trimming and J lost 3 bases; unmatched junction nucleotides: 4. The CDR3 bases are TGTGCCAGCAGCTTACGGCTAGCGGGATACACCGGGGAGCTGTTTTTT. It codes for CASSLRLAGYTGELFF.

With respect to this clone: This sample includes further DNA sequences coding for the same CDR3. The chain is built from TRBV25-1 and TRBJ2-7; unclear D gene. The CDR3 has 11 amino acids. V dropped 3 bases and J dropped 4 bases, with 4 bases sitting between them. Per germline, CDR1 MGHDK and CDR2 SYGVNS. The CDR3 coding sequence is TGTGCCAGCAGTGATTCGTACGAGCAGTACTTC. Its translation: CASSDSYEQYF.

This clone was picked up one time. This chain uses TRBV11-2 with TRBJ2-7; TRBD2 aligns across 14 bases. In germline, CDR1 is SGHAT, CDR2 FQNNGV. CDR3 length: 16 residues. V lost 4 bases, J lost 4 bases, and 6 bases stayed unmatched. The CDR3 sequence: CASSSKGLAGVYEQYF. The CDR3 region has the DNA TGTGCCAGCAGCTCTAAGGGACTAGCGGGAGTATACGAGCAGTACTTC.

The chain combines TRBV11-2 with TRBJ1-1; D might be TRBD1 (6 bases). The CDR3 consists of 15 residues. Germline values: CDR1 SGHAT, CDR2 FQNNGV. V was shortened by 4 bases and J by 0 bases, with 12 bases between the two germline ends. The CDR3 sequence: CASSYNRVLNTEAFF. The DNA for the CDR3 is TGTGCCAGCAGCTATAACAGGGTCCTGAACACTGAAGCTTTCTTT.